This TCR beta chain was sequenced in a study of blood T cells in healthy people across ages. V lost 0 bases to trimming and J lost 6 bases, with 18 bases between them. This CDR3 is 16 amino acids long. The germline gives CDR1 ENHRY, CDR2 SYGVKD. Study outcomes and limitations: Using unsorted PBMCs precluded a conclusive naive versus antigen-experienced comparison. The long-lived group displayed more naive CD4+ cells, plus higher diversity, than the aged donors did.

As for this clonotype: Its antigen is not known.

A second PCR, run for about 6 to 11 cycles, used a sample-barcoded 5' primer plus a J-beta primer mix. Tagging of each cDNA molecule was performed by a template-switch adaptor with 12 random nucleotides. TCRdb independently ran MiXCR on the 5' RACE reads; one entry per CDR3 protein. The data hold 350,000 to 450,000 distinct CDR3 sequences, with approximately 52% observed a single time. The source of this sequence is a man between 60 and 75 years old in good health. The V gene is TRBV10-3, the J gene TRBJ2-7; perhaps TRBD1 as D (6 bases). Input material: blood. As DNA, the CDR3 is TGTGCCATCAGTGAGTCGAATGGCAGGAGGACAGCCGAGCAGTACTTC. Translating it yields CAISESNGRRTAEQYF.